This entry describes one T cell receptor (beta chain). This sample is part of a study of control samples from healthy donors and cancer patients. Method: immunoSEQ multiplex PCR; TCRdb's copy keeps in-frame clones and lacks some. The sample has approximately 97,000 clones, around four fifths seen once. Trimming took 3 bases from V and 3 from J; bases not matched to a gene: 3. Germline V lookup: CDR1 MDHEN, CDR2 SYDVKM. This CDR3 has 15 residues. The clonotype was recovered from a man aged 25 to 40 in good health. The chain employs TRBV28 and TRBJ1-4; TRBD1 matches 8 bases. Sequencing input: blood. CDR3 coding DNA: TGTGCCAGCAGTTTGGGGACAGGCCCTAATGAAAAACTGTTTTTT. This codes for CASSLGTGPNEKLFF.